The 17 T cell receptor beta chains given below trace back to one sample, sequenced in a study of T cell responses to AZD1222 COVID-19 vaccine. Assay: immunoSEQ multiplex PCR; the TCRdb copy retains only in-frame clones and omits some. The table shows about 63,000 clones, with roughly 87% occurring only once. The sequenced sample was peripheral blood, obtained on day 0 of AZD1222 vaccination. The receptors were sampled from an adult in good health.

V usage is TRBV12-1 and J usage is TRBJ2-3; TRBD1, as called in the table, went unchecked against the DNA. TRBV12-1 is noted as a pseudogene. This CDR3 is 16 amino acids long. The CDR3 is CASSMDSLVGTDTQYF. The CDR3, as DNA: TGTGCCAGCAGCATGGACAGCCTGGTGGGGACAGATACGCAGTATTTT.

The gene calls are TRBV7-3 and TRBJ2-7, with 10 positions matching TRBD1. The CDR3 extends over 13 amino acids. The germline CDR1 and CDR2 sequences are SGHTA and FQGTGA. Trimming cost V 5 bases and J 5 bases; bases outside gene matches: 3. The CDR3 spells CASSPDRGDEQYF. CDR3 DNA sequence: TGTGCCAGCAGCCCGGACAGGGGGGACGAGCAGTACTTC.

The chain has TRBV27 and TRBJ1-1; tentative D call: TRBD1 (5 bases). Trimming took 3 bases from V and 6 from J, leaving 8 bases between them. Germline V lookup: CDR1 MNHEY, CDR2 SMNVEV (reference sequence). The CDR3 extends over 12 amino acids. The CDR3 spells CASSFGGSEAFF. DNA for the CDR3: TGTGCCAGCAGTTTCGGGGGATCTGAAGCTTTCTTT.

The chain employs TRBV9 and TRBJ1-1; D unresolved. V lost 0 bases to trimming and J lost 4 bases, with 10 bases between them. This CDR3 region has 14 residues. Germline values: CDR1 SGDLS, CDR2 YYNGEE. Here the CDR3 DNA reads TGTGCCAGCAGCGTAGCTATCCAAGGCACTGAAGCTTTCTTT. Its protein is CASSVAIQGTEAFF.

The CDR3 sequence is CASTVRGDTGELFF. In DNA, the CDR3 is TGTGCCAGCACCGTAAGGGGGGACACCGGGGAGCTGTTTTTT. This chain joins TRBV5-6 and TRBJ2-2; D is perhaps TRBD1 or TRBD2 (6 bases each). V lost 6 bases and J lost 3, with 12 bases in between. The germline gives CDR1 SGHDT, CDR2 YYEEEE. The CDR3 has 14 residues.

The CDR3 coding sequence is TGTGCCAGCAGCTTTGGGCTAGCGGGGGTCCACACAGATACGCAGTATTTT. Translating gives CASSFGLAGVHTDTQYF. The chain employs TRBV7-2 and TRBJ2-3, with 10 positions matching TRBD2. Trimming cost V 3 bases and J 2 bases; bases outside gene matches: 8. Germline V gene data show CDR1 as SGHTA and CDR2 as FQGNSA. This CDR3 region has 17 residues.

The chain links TRBV5-1 to TRBJ1-1; possible D gene TRBD1, 5 bases. Germline CDR1 and CDR2: SGHRS and YFSETQ. CDR3 length equals 14 residues. Trimming removed 4 bases at V and 3 bases at J, with 13 bases between. CDR3 nucleotide sequence: TGCGCCAGCAGCATTACTGGGACCCACACTGAAGCTTTCTTT. Its translation: CASSITGTHTEAFF.

The chain recombines TRBV10-2 with TRBJ2-7, with D tentatively TRBD1 or TRBD2 (6 bases each). The CDR3 extends over 17 amino acids. Germline-derived CDR1 and CDR2 are WSHSY and SAAADI. V was trimmed by 5 bases and J by 0 bases, leaving 20 bases between them. The DNA for the CDR3 is TGCGCCAGCAGTATCTTTCGTGGGGGGCTGAGCTCCTACGAGCAGTACTTC. Translated: CASSIFRGGLSSYEQYF.

In its sample, this clone was seen a few times. The rearrangement joins TRBV3-1 (or the pseudogene TRBV3-2) to TRBJ2-1; no clear D gene. Trimming took off 0 bases at V and 5 bases at J, with 11 bases between the two ends. The V gene's germline CDR1 is LGHDT and CDR2 YNNKEL (reference sequence). The CDR3 is 15 residues long. The CDR3 DNA reads as TGTGCCAGCAGCCAAGACCCCGGCCCCCACAATGAGCAGTTCTTC. It codes for CASSQDPGPHNEQFF.

CDR3 protein: CASSDVELAGTSTDTQYF. In DNA form, the CDR3 reads TGTGCCAGCAGTGATGTGGAATTAGCGGGGACTAGCACAGATACGCAGTATTTT. V usage is TRBV2 and J usage is TRBJ2-3; TRBD2 agrees at 8 bases. Per the germline V gene, CDR1 is SNHLY and CDR2 is FYNNEI. CDR3 length equals 18 residues. With V trimmed by 3 bases and J by 0 bases, 11 bases remained unmatched.

The V and J genes are TRBV3-1 (or the pseudogene TRBV3-2) and TRBJ1-4; D gene ambiguous. Germline lookup yields CDR1 LGHDT and CDR2 YNNKEL (reference sequence). V was trimmed by 4 bases and J by 1 base, leaving 4 bases between them. The CDR3 is 13 residues long. CDR3 sequence (DNA): TGTGCCAGCAGCCGAGGAACTAATGAAAAACTGTTTTTT. Amino acids: CASSRGTNEKLFF.

V is TRBV19 and J is TRBJ1-2; 7 nucleotides align to TRBD1. The V gene's germline CDR1 is LNHDA and CDR2 SQIVND (reference sequence). The CDR3 runs to 15 residues. V gave up 5 bases and J gave up 1 base; unmatched junction bases: 7. The CDR3 DNA is TGTGCCAGTAGTCCGAACCGACAGGGTAACTATGGCTACACCTTC. Its protein is CASSPNRQGNYGYTF.

The chain has TRBV18 and TRBJ1-6; 8 nucleotides align to TRBD1. The J segment lost 9 bases and the V segment lost 5 bases, leaving 15 bases of the junction unmatched. CDR1 KGHSH and CDR2 LQKENI come from the germline V gene. The CDR3 has 17 amino acids. This CDR3 is CASSSVPGQVQFSPLHF. The CDR3 nucleotides are TGTGCCAGCTCATCAGTCCCGGGACAGGTTCAATTTTCACCCCTCCACTTT.

The chain has TRBV12-3 or TRBV12-4 and TRBJ2-7, with D hard to call. The V end was cut by 6 bases, the J end by 3 bases, with 9 bases between. The CDR3 consists of 12 residues. The chain's CDR3 is CASRGQDYEQYF. Here the CDR3 DNA reads TGTGCCAGCAGGGGCCAGGACTACGAGCAGTACTTC.

The chain is built from TRBV9 and TRBJ2-2; a possible D gene is TRBD1 (6 bases). The germline V and J ends were trimmed by 0 bases and 1 base, with 10 bases remaining between them. Germline-derived CDR1 and CDR2 are SGDLS and YYNGEE. The length of the CDR3 is 16 residues. The CDR3 region has the DNA TGTGCCAGCAGCGTAGGGACAGACAAGAACACCGGGGAGCTGTTTTTT. Its translation is CASSVGTDKNTGELFF. The whole variable domain, remainder taken from reference TRBV9 and TRBJ2-2, is DSGVTQTPKHLITATGQRVTLRCSPRSGDLSVYWYQQSLDQGLQFLIQYYNGEERAKGNILERFSAQQFPDLHSELNLSSLELGDSALYFCASSVGTDKNTGELFFGEGSRLTVL.

The chain carries TRBV5-8 and TRBJ1-6; D gene unclear. V was cut by 0 bases and J by 3 bases, with 7 bases left in between. Germline CDR1 and CDR2: SGHTS and YDEGEE. This CDR3 contains 15 residues. CDR3 in amino acids: CASSLGWDYNSPLHF. The CDR3 nucleotides read TGTGCCAGCAGCTTGGGATGGGACTATAATTCACCCCTCCACTTT.

The gene calls are TRBV24-1 and TRBJ1-1; a weak D match, TRBD1 (5 bases). The germline V and J ends were trimmed by 9 bases and 7 bases, with 14 bases remaining between them. The CDR3 totals 12 residues. CDR1 and CDR2 from the germline V gene are KGHDR and SFDVKD. The CDR3 DNA sequence: TGTGCCACCGGGGGACCGAGGGGTGAAGCTTTCTTT. It specifies CATGGPRGEAFF.